A single sample gave rise to the 5 T cell receptor beta chains below, sequenced in a study of Tregs in tolerant kidney transplant recipients. Method: immunoSEQ multiplex PCR; TCRdb's copy keeps in-frame clones and lacks some. The repertoire consists of tens of thousands of clones, with 85% to 90% occurring once and the leading ten covering about 0.37%. The sample consisted of CD4+ T cells from blood, taken before the transplant. The receptor set was obtained from a human donor who received a combined kidney and bone marrow transplant.

The chain employs TRBV2 and TRBJ2-1; perhaps TRBD2 as D (6 bases). This CDR3 region has 12 residues. CDR1 is SNHLY, CDR2 FYNNEI, per germline. V was cut by 5 bases and J by 10 bases, with 12 bases left in between. The CDR3 reads CASSFRGIEQFF. The CDR3 nucleotides read TGTGCCAGCAGTTTTCGGGGGATCGAGCAGTTCTTC.

CDR3 residues: CASSLEVWDGGDTEAFF. In nucleotides, the CDR3 is TGCGCCAGCAGCTTGGAGGTCTGGGACGGGGGGGACACTGAAGCTTTCTTT. The chain carries TRBV5-1 and TRBJ1-1, with D perhaps TRBD1 (5 bases). Germline CDR1 is SGHRS and CDR2 is YFSETQ. V was trimmed by 0 bases and J by 3 bases, leaving 18 bases between them. The CDR3 contains 17 residues.

This chain links TRBV6-1 with TRBJ1-2; 8 bases are shared with TRBD1. The germline gives CDR1 MNHNS, CDR2 SASEGT. After removal of 8 bases from V and 3 bases from J, the junction contained 8 bases not matched to a gene. This CDR3 has 14 residues. The CDR3 loop is CASVRLTGDYGYTF. In DNA, the CDR3 is TGTGCCAGCGTCCGTTTGACAGGGGACTATGGCTACACCTTC.

The V gene is TRBV30, the J gene TRBJ2-1; D not resolved. This CDR3 spans 14 amino acids. Trimming left V 0 bases short and J 7 bases short, with 13 bases between. In germline, CDR1 is GTSNPN, CDR2 SVGIG (reference sequence). CDR3 nucleotides: TGTGCCTGGAGTGTTATTCTCCACCGGAATGAGCAGTTCTTC. Translated, it gives CAWSVILHRNEQFF.

V gene TRBV6-5 combines with J gene TRBJ2-7, with 8 bases that match TRBD2. The length of the CDR3 is 15 residues. The V and J ends lost 0 bases and 5 bases, in that order; junction bases with no gene match: 6. Germline V CDR1 and CDR2: MNHEY, SVGAGI. The DNA for the CDR3 is TGTGCCAGCAGTTACTCGAGTGCGGGGGGCCACGAGCAGTACTTC. Protein sequence: CASSYSSAGGHEQYF.